The rows below give T cell receptor beta chains drawn from one sample of a study of blood T cell repertoires in COVID-19. Some clones are missing from TCRdb's copy, which holds only in-frame ones; the method was immunoSEQ multiplex PCR. The table lists about 130,000 clones, about 70% of them singletons, with roughly 5.5% in the top ten. Sequenced input: peripheral blood. These receptors were collected from a man aged 55-75 years with acute or convalescent COVID-19. The CDR3 runs from the conserved cysteine through the conserved F or W. The D gene is left open where the match is weak. The size field is filled for only some rows; it gives once, few, many or a size class.

cdr3_aa cdr3_nt v_call clone_size d_call j_call
CASSEISGTAREAFF TGTGCCAGCAGTGAAATATCCGGGACAGCGAGAGAAGCTTTCTTT TRBV6-1 - TRBD1 TRBJ1-1
CASSSAGQGVYGYTF TGTGCCAGCAGTTCAGCGGGACAGGGCGTCTATGGCTACACCTTC TRBV28 - TRBD1 TRBJ1-2
CASGRDRGPTGELFF TGTGCCAGCGGACGGGACAGGGGGCCCACCGGGGAGCTGTTTTTT TRBV18 - TRBD1 TRBJ2-2
CASSTRTGGVNTEAFF TGTGCCAGCAGCACACGGACAGGGGGAGTGAACACTGAAGCTTTCTTT TRBV9 once TRBD1 TRBJ1-1
CASSRWGDNEQFF TGCGCCAGCAGCCGGTGGGGGGACAATGAGCAGTTCTTC TRBV5-1 few - TRBJ2-1
CASSYNRQNTEAFF TGTGCCAGCAGTTACAACAGGCAGAACACTGAAGCTTTCTTT TRBV6-5 - - TRBJ1-1
CASSPPGVWETQYF TGTGCCAGCTCACCTCCAGGGGTATGGGAGACCCAGTACTTC TRBV18 - - TRBJ2-5
CASSAANEKLFF TGTGCCAGCAGCGCAGCTAATGAAAAACTGTTTTTT TRBV11-2 once - TRBJ1-4
CASSIVPGHINQPQHF TGTGCCAGTAGTATAGTACCCGGACACATCAATCAGCCCCAGCATTTT TRBV19 - - TRBJ1-5
CASSPESTGGYGYTF TGTGCCAGCAGCCCGGAATCCACAGGGGGTTATGGCTACACCTTC TRBV7-3 - TRBD1 TRBJ1-2
CASSQVTSGLSTDTQYF TGTGCCAGCAGCCAAGTCACTAGCGGGCTTAGCACAGATACGCAGTATTTT TRBV3-1/TRBV3-2 few TRBD2 TRBJ2-3
CASSLPGTGKQYF TGTGCCAGCAGTTTACCCGGCACCGGGAAGCAGTACTTC TRBV12-3/TRBV12-4 few - TRBJ2-7
CASRTTGGPDTQYF TGCGCCAGCAGGACGACAGGGGGCCCAGATACGCAGTATTTT TRBV10-2 - TRBD1 TRBJ2-3
CASSAQGLLAKNIQYF TGTGCCAGTAGTGCCCAGGGCCTACTTGCCAAAAACATTCAGTACTTC TRBV19 - - TRBJ2-4